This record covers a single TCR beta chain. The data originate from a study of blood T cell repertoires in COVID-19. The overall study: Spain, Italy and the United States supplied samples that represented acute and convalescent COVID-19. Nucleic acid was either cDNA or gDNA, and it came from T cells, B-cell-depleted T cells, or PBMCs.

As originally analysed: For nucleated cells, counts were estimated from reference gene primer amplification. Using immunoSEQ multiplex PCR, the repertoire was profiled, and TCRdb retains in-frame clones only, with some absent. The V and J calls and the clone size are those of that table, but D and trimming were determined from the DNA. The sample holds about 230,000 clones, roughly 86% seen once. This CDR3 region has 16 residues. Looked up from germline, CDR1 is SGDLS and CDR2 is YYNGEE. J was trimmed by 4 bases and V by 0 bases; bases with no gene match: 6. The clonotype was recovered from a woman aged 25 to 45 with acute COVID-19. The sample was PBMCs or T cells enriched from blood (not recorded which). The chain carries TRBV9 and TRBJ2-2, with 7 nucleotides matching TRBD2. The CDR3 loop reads CASSVGASGPTGELFF. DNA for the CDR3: TGTGCCAGCAGCGTAGGGGCTAGCGGACCCACCGGGGAGCTGTTTTTT.